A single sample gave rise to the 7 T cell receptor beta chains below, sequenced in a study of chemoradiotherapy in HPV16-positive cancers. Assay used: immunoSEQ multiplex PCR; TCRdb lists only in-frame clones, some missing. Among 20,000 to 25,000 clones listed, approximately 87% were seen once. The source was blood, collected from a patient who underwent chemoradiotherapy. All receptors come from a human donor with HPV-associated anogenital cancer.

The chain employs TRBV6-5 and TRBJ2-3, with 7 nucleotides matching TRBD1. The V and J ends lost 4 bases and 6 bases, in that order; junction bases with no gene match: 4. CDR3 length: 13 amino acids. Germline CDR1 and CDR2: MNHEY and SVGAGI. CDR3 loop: CASSFDRVDTQYF. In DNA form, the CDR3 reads TGTGCCAGCAGTTTCGACAGGGTTGATACGCAGTATTTT.

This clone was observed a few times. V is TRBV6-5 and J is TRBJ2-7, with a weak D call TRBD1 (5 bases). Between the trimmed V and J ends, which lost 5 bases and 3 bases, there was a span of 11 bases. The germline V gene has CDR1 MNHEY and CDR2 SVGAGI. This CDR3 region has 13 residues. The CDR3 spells CASSRQHLYEQYF. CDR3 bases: TGTGCCAGCAGTAGACAGCACCTCTACGAGCAGTACTTC.

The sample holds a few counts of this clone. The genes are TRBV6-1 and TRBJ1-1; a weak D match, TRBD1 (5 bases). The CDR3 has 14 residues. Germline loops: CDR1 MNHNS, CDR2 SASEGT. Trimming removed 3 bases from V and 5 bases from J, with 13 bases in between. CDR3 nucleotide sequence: TGTGCCAGCAGTGAGTTTTGGAGGGGAACTGAAGCTTTCTTT. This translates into CASSEFWRGTEAFF.

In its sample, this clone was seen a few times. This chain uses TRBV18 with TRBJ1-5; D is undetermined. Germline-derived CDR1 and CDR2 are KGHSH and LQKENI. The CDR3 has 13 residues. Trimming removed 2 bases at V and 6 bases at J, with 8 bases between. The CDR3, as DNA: TGTGCCAGCTCACCAGTGGAAAGTCAGCCCCAGCATTTT. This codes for CASSPVESQPQHF. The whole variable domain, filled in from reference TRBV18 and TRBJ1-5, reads NAGVMQNPRHLVRRRGQEARLRCSPMKGHSHVYWYRQLPEEGLKFMVYLQKENIIDESGMPKERFSAEFPKEGPSILRIQQVVRGDSAAYFCASSPVESQPQHFGDGTRLSIL.

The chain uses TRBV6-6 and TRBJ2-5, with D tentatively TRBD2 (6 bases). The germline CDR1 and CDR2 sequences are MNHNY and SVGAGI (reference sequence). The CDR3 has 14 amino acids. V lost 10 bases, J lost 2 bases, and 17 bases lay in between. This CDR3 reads CATQHSGYQETQYF. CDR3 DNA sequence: TGTGCCACCCAGCACAGCGGGTATCAAGAGACCCAGTACTTC.

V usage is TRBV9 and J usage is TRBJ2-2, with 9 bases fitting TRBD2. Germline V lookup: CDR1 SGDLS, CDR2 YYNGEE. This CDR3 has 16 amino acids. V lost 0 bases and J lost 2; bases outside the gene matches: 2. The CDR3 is CASSVGGRVNTGELFF. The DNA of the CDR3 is TGTGCCAGCAGCGTAGGCGGGAGGGTCAACACCGGGGAGCTGTTTTTT.

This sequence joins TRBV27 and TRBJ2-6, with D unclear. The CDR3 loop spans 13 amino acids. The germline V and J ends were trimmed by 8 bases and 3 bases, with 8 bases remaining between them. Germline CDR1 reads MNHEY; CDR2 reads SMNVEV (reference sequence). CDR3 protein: CASRPYGANVLTF. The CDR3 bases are TGTGCCAGCCGCCCGTATGGGGCCAACGTCCTGACTTTC.